Listed below are T cell receptor beta chains from one sample, sequenced in a study of OX40 agonist ivuxolimab in advanced cancers. Repertoires were generated with immunoSEQ multiplex PCR, while TCRdb's copy carries only in-frame clones and drops some. In the table there are 70,000 to 100,000 clones, around nine tenths of which are singletons. The source material was CD4+ or CD8+ T cells sorted from blood, sampled in a trial of the OX40 agonist ivuxolimab. These TCRs come from an adult with an advanced solid tumor such as melanoma, head and neck, liver or kidney cancer. Both conserved end residues are trimmed from each CDR3.

V | CDR3
TRBV2 | ASTGLPYNEQF
TRBV28 | ASRTTGGNEKLF
TRBV5-6 | ASSFGTSGMSTDTQY
TRBV27 | ASSSGDGYEQY
TRBV5-8 | ASSLAGQLRLYGYT
TRBV7-9 | ASSLGPIREQY
TRBV10-3 | AITRAGLAGGGEQF
TRBV25-1 | ASSEDRAQPQH
TRBV5-1 | ASSLGRTGAYNEQF
TRBV10-3 | AITARDITGELF
TRBV6-5 | ASSGRLPQETQY
TRBV25-1 | ASSNTYEQY